This TCR beta chain was identified in a study of CD8+ T cells in alopecia areata. Once RNA had been extracted, it was reverse transcribed into cDNA to act as the sequencing template. The method was immunoSEQ multiplex PCR; TCRdb's version includes in-frame clones alone and lacks a portion of them. The table shows 110,000 or so clones, with roughly 64% occurring only once. Trimming took 4 bases from V and 8 from J, leaving 8 bases between them. This CDR3 spans 11 amino acids. CDR1 and CDR2 (germline): MNHNY, SVGAGI (reference sequence). The study's findings and limits: Lesional tissue from the scalp (especially in alopecia totalis/universalis) showed higher clonality than normal scalp. Relative to mice, TCR sharing across patients was less clear, a difference possibly HLA-related.

With respect to this clone: What it binds is unknown.

Input material: CD8+ T cells sorted from blood. This TCR was sampled from a human donor in good health. J is TRBJ1-2 and V is TRBV6-6; no reliable D call. CDR3 loop: CASSSTGGYTF. The CDR3 DNA sequence: TGTGCCAGCAGTTCTACGGGGGGCTACACCTTC.